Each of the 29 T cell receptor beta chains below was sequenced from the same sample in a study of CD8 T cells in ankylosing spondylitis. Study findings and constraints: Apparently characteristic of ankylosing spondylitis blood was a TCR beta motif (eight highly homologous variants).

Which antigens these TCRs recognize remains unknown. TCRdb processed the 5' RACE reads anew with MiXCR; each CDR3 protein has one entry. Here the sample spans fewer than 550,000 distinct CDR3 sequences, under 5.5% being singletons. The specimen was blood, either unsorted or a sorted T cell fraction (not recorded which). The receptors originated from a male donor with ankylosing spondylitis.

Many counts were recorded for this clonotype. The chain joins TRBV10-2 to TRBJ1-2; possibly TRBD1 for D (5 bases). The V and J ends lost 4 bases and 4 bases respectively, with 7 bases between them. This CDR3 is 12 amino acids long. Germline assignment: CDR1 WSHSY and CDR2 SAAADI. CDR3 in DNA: TGCGCCAGCAGTGGACAGCGCTATGGCTACACCTTC. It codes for CASSGQRYGYTF.

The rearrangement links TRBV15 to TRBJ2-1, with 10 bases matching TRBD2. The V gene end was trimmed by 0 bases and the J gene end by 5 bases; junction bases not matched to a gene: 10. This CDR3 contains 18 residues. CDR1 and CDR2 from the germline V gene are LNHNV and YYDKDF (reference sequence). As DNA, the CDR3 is TGTGCCACCAGCAGAGACCTCATAGCGGGGGGATTCAACAATGAGCAGTTCTTC. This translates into CATSRDLIAGGFNNEQFF.

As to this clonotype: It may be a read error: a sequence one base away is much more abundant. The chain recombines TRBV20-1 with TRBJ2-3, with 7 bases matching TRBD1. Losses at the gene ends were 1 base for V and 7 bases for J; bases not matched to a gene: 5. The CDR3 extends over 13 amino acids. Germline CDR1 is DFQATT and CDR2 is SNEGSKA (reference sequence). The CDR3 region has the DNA TGCAGTGCTAGAGTCCCCAGGGGGAATACGCAGTATTTT. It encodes CSARVPRGNTQYF.

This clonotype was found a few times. The CDR3 sequence is CASTYNDLNTEAFF. The CDR3 bases are TGTGCCAGCACCTACAACGACTTGAACACTGAAGCTTTCTTT. The gene calls are TRBV6-1 and TRBJ1-1; the D is unclear. Germline CDR1 reads MNHNS; CDR2 reads SASEGT. V lost 7 bases and J 0 bases, leaving 12 bases between the germline ends. This CDR3 comprises 14 residues.

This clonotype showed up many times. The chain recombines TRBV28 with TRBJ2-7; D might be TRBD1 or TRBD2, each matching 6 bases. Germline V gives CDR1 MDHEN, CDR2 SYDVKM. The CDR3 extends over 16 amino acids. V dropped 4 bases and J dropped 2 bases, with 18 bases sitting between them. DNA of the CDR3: TGTGCCAGCAGTTCCCAGGGTTTAGGGGGGCCCTACGAGCAGTACTTC. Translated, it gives CASSSQGLGGPYEQYF.

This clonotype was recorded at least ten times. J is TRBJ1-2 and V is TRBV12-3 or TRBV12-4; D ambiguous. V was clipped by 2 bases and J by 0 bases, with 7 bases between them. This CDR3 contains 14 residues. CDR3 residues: CASSLIGSNYGYTF. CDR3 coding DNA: TGTGCCAGCAGTTTAATCGGCTCTAACTATGGCTACACCTTC.

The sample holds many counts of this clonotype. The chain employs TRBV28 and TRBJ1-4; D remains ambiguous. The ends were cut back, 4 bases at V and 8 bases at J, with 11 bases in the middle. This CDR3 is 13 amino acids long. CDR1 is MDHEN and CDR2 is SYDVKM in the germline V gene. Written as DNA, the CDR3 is TGTGCCAGCAGTTCCGGGCGGGAAGAAAAACTGTTTTTT. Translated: CASSSGREEKLFF.

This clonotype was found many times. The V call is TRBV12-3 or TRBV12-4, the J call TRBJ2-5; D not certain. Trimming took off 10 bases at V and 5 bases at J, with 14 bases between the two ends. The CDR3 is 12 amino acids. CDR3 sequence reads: CATSVGWETQYF. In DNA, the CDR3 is TGTGCCACCTCAGTAGGGTGGGAGACCCAGTACTTC.

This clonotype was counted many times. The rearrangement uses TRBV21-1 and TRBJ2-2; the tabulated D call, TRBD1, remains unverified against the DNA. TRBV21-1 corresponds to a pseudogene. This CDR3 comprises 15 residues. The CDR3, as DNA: TGTGCCAGCAGCAGCAGACAGGGTGTTACCGGGGAGCTGTTTTTT. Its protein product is CASSSRQGVTGELFF.

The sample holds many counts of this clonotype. CDR3 sequence (DNA): TGCGCCAGCAGCCAATACTACTCCGGGACAGGGAGGAACATTCAGTACTTC. Translating it yields CASSQYYSGTGRNIQYF. The gene calls are TRBV4-1 and TRBJ2-4, with TRBD1 matching over 9 bases. Germline CDR1 reads MGHRA; CDR2 reads YSYEKL. The CDR3 has 17 amino acids. V was pared by 2 bases and J by 7 bases, with 12 bases of the junction left unmatched.

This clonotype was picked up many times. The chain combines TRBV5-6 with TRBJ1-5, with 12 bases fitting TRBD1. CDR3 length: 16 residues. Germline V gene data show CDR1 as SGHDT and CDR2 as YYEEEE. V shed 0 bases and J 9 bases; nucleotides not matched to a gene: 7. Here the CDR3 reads CASSLAGTGGTGPQHF. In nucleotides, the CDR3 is TGTGCCAGCAGCTTGGCAGGGACAGGGGGCACCGGGCCCCAGCATTTT.

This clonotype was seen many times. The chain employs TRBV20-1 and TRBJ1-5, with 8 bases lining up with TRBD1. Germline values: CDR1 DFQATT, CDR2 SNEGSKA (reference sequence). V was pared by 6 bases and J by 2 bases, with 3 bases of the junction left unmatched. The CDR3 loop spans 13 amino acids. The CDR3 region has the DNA TGCAGTGCACAGGACAGGGGCAATCAGCCCCAGCATTTT. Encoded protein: CSAQDRGNQPQHF.

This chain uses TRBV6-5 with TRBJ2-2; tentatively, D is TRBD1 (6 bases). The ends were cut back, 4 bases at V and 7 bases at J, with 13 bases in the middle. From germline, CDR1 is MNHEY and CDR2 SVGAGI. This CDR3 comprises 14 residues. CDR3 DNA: TGTGCCAGCAGTTCCGGGACAATTGACGGGGAGCTGTTTTTT. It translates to CASSSGTIDGELFF.

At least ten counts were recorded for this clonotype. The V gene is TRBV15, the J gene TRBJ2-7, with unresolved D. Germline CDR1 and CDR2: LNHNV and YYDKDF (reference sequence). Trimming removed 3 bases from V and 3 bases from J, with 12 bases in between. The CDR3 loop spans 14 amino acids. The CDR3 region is CATSRNSRFYEQYF. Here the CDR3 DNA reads TGTGCCACCAGCAGGAACAGCAGGTTCTACGAGCAGTACTTC.

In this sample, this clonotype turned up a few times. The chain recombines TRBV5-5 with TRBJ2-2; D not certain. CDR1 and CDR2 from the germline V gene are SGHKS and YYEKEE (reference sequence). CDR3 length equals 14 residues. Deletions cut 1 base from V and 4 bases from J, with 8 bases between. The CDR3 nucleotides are TGTGCCAGCAGCTTGCGGCAGCTCACCGGGGAGCTGTTTTTT. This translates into CASSLRQLTGELFF.

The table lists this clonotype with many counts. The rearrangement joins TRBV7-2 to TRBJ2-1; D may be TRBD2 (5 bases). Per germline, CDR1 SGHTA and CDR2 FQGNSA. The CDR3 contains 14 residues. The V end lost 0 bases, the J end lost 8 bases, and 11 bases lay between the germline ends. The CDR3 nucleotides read TGTGCCAGCAGCTTAGCGGTCGGGGTCGATGAGCAGTTCTTC. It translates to CASSLAVGVDEQFF.

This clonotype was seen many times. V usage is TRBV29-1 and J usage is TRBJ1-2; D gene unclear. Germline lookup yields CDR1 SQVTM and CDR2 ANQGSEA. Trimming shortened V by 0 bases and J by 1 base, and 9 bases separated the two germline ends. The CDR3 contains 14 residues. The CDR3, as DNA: TGCAGCGTTGAAGATCTCGGGGATAACTATGGCTACACCTTC. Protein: CSVEDLGDNYGYTF. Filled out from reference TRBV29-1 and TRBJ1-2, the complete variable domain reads SAVISQKPSRDICQRGTSLTIQCQVDSQVTMMFWYRQQPGQSLTLIATANQGSEATYESGFVIDKFPISRPNLTFSTLTVSNMSPEDSSIYLCSVEDLGDNYGYTFGSGTRLTVV.

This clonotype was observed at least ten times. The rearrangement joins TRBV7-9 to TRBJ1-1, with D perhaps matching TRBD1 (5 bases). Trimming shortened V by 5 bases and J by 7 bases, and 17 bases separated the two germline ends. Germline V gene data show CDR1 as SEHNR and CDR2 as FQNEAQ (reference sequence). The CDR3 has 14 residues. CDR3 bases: TGTGCCAGCAGCCCCTCGGCGGGGCCTGGTGAAGCTTTCTTT. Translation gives CASSPSAGPGEAFF.

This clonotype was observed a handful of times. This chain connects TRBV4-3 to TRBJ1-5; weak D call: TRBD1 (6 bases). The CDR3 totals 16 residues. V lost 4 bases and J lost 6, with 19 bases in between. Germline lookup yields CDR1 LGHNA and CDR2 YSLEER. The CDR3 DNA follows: TGCGCCAGCAGCCGGGAGCCACTCCGAGGGGGTCAGCCCCAGCATTTT. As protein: CASSREPLRGGQPQHF.

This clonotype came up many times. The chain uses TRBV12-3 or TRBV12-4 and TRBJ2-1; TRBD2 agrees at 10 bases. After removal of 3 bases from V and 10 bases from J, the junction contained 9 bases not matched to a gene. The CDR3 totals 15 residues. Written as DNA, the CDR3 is TGTGCCAGCAGTTTGCAACTAGCGGGATATGGGGAGCAGTTCTTC. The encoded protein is CASSLQLAGYGEQFF.

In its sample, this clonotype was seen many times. CDR3 nucleotides: TGCGCCAGCACCCCTAAGCAACGCACAGATACGCAGTATTTT. Its translation: CASTPKQRTDTQYF. This chain connects TRBV5-1 to TRBJ2-3; no clear D gene. The length of the CDR3 is 14 residues. Germline CDR1 and CDR2: SGHRS and YFSETQ. V was cut by 6 bases and J by 1 base, with 12 bases left in between.

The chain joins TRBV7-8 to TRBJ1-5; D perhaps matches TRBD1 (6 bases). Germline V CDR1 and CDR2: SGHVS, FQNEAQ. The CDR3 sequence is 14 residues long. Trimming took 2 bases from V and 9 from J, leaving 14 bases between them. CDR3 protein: CASSLRRGGLPQHF. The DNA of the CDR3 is TGTGCCAGCAGCTTAAGGCGGGGGGGCCTGCCCCAGCATTTT.

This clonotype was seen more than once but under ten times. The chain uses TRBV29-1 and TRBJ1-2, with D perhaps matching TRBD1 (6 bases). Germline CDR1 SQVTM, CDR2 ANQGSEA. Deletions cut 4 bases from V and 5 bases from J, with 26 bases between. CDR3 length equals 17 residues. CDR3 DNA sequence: TGCAGCGTTGCCGGTGGGAGTTTACAGGGAGGGGAGTATGGCTACACCTTC. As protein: CSVAGGSLQGGEYGYTF.

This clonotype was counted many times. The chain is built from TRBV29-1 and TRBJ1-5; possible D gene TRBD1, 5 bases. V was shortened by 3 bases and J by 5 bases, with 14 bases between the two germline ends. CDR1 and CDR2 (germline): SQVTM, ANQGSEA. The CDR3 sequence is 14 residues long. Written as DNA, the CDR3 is TGCAGCGTTGATCGGGGCTACGGGGATCAGCCCCAGCATTTT. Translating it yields CSVDRGYGDQPQHF.

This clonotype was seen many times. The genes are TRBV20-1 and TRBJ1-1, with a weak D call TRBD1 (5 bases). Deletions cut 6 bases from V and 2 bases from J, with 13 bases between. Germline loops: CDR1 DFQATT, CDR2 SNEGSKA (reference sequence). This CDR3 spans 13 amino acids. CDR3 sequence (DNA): TGCAGTGCGAAGGGACCGCTTAACACTGAAGCTTTCTTT. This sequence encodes CSAKGPLNTEAFF.

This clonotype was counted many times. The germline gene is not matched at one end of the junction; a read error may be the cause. The CDR3 protein is CASSWGLTGELFF. The CDR3 nucleotides are TGTGCTAGCAGCTGGGGACTCACCGGGGAGCTGTTTTTT. V usage is TRBV7-7 and J usage is TRBJ2-2; the D gene is possibly TRBD2 (6 bases). This CDR3 contains 13 residues. Germline loops: CDR1 SSHAT, CDR2 FNYEAQ (reference sequence).

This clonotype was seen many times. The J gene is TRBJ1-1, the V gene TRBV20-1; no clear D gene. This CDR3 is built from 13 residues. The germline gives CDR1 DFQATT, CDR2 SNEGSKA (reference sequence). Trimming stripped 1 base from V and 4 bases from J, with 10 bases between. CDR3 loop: CSARGVLGTEAFF. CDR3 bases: TGCAGTGCTAGAGGGGTTCTGGGCACTGAAGCTTTCTTT.

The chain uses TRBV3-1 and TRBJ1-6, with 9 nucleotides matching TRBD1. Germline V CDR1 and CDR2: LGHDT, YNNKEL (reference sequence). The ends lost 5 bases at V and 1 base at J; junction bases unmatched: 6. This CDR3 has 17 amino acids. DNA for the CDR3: TGTGCCAGCAGCAAACACGACAGGGGGTCCTATAATTCACCCCTCCACTTT. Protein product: CASSKHDRGSYNSPLHF.

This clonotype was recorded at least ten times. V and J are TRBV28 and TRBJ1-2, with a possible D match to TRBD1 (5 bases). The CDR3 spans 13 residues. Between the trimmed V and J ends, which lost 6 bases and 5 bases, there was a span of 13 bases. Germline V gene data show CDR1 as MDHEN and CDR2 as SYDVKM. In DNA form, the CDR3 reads TGTGCCAGCAGCGGACATCGGACTTATGGCTACACCTTC. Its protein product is CASSGHRTYGYTF.